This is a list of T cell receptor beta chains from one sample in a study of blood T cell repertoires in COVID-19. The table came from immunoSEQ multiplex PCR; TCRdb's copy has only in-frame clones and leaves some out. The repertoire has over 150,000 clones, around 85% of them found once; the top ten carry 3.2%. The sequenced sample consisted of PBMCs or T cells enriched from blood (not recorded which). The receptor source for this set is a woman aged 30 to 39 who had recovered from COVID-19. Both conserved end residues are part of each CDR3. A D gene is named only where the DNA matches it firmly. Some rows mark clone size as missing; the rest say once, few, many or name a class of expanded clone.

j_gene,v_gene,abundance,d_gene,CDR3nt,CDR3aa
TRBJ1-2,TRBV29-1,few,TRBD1,TGCAGCCTCCCCGACCCGACAGGGGATGGGAATGGCTACACCTTC,CSLPDPTGDGNGYTF
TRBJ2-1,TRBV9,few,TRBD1,TGTGCCAGCAGCGCCGAACAGGGGACCTACAATGAGCAGTTCTTC,CASSAEQGTYNEQFF
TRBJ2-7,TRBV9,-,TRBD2,TGTGCCAGCAGCCCGACTAGCGACTACGAGCAGTACTTC,CASSPTSDYEQYF
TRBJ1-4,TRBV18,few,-,TGTGCCAGCACGGATACAGGGACTAATGAAAAACTGTTTTTT,CASTDTGTNEKLFF
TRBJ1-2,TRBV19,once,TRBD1,TGTGCCAGTAGTATAGTACCGGGACAGGCATACTATGGCTACACCTTC,CASSIVPGQAYYGYTF
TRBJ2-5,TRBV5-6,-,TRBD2,TGTGCCAGCAGCTTACCGGGACTAGGAGAGACCCAGTACTTC,CASSLPGLGETQYF
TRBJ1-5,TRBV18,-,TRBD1,TGTGCCAGCTCCGATACGACAGGGGGGGTTCAGCCCCAGCATTTT,CASSDTTGGVQPQHF
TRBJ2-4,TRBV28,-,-,TGTGCCAGCAGCCCCGCGGGGCCTCAGGAAAACATTCAGTACTTC,CASSPAGPQENIQYF
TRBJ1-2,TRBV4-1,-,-,TGCGCCAGCAGCCAAGTATTTCCGGGAGGGTATGGCTACACCTTC,CASSQVFPGGYGYTF
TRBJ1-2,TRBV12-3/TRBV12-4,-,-,TGTGCCAGCAGTTCGGGACTTAACTATGGCTACACCTTC,CASSSGLNYGYTF
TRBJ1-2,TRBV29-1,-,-,TGCAGCGCCCGCCCTCTTCAATTAAGGGAGGGCTACACCTTC,CSARPLQLREGYTF
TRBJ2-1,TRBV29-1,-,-,TGCAGCGTCGACGGCTTGGGGCCTTACTCCTACAATGAGCAGTTCTTC,CSVDGLGPYSYNEQFF
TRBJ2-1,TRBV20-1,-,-,TGCAGTGCTAGTCGACTTGAAAGCTCCTACAATGAGCAGTTCTTC,CSASRLESSYNEQFF
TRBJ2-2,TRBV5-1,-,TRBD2,TGCGCCAGCAGCTTGGATCCCGGGAGGGCGGGGACCGGGGAGCTGTTTTTT,CASSLDPGRAGTGELFF
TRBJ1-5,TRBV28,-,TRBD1,TGTGCCAGCAGCGTAAGCCTAGACAGGGCCCCTGGGATGTGGTGGTGGGCCACCAATCAGCCCCAGCATTTT,CASSVSLDRAPGMWWWATNQPQHF
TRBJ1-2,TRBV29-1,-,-,TGCAGCGTTGCAAGCCAGGGGTTTGGCTACACCTTC,CSVASQGFGYTF
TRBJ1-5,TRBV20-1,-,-,TGCAGTGCTGGTGAGAGTTATAGCAATCAGCCCCAGCATTTT,CSAGESYSNQPQHF
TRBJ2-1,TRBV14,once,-,TGTGCCAGCAGCCGGCCGGGACTTTCACCATATTCGTCCTACAATGAGCAGTTCTTC,CASSRPGLSPYSSYNEQFF
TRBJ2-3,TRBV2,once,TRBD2,TGTGCCAGCAGTGAAGGTTGGGTAGCGGGAGGGTCGGCAGATACGCAGTATTTT,CASSEGWVAGGSADTQYF
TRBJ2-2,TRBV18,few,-,TGTGCCAGCTCACCACCGAGCGGATGGAACACCGGGGAGCTGTTTTTT,CASSPPSGWNTGELFF
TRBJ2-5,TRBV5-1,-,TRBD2,TGCGCCAGCAGCTCTGGGACTAGCGGGCAAGAGACCCAGTACTTC,CASSSGTSGQETQYF
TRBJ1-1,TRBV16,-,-,TGTGCCAGCAGCCCGAACCCCAGGGGCATGAACACTGAAGCTTTCTTT,CASSPNPRGMNTEAFF